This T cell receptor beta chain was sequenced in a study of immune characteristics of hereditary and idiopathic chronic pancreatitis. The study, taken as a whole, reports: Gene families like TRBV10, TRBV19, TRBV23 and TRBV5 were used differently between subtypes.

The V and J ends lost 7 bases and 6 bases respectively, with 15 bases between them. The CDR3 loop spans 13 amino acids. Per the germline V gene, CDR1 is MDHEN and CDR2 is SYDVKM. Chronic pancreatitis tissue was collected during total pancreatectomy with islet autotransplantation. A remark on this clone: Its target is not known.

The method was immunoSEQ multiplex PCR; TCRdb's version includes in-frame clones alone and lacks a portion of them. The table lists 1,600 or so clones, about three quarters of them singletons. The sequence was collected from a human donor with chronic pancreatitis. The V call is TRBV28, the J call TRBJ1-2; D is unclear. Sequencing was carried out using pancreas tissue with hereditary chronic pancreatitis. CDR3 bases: TGTGCCAGCAAGGGAGGACCGGGCAATGGCTACACCTTC. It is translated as CASKGGPGNGYTF.